The 28 T cell receptor beta chains presented below share a single source sample, sequenced in a study of control samples from healthy donors and cancer patients. Clones were read by immunoSEQ multiplex PCR, and TCRdb kept only the in-frame ones, dropping some. The sample comprises more than 90,000 clones, around 88% of which are singletons, and about 8% rests with the top ten. Sequenced input: blood. These receptor sequences come from a young man in good health.

This chain joins TRBV11-2 and TRBJ1-4, with a tentative D call TRBD1 (5 bases). CDR1 and CDR2 from the germline V gene are SGHAT and FQNNGV. V was cut by 0 bases and J by 8 bases, with 19 bases left in between. The CDR3 runs to 17 residues. The CDR3 DNA reads TGTGCCAGCAGCTTAGATCACGGGCTCGGACAAGGGGAAAAACTGTTTTTT. This translates into CASSLDHGLGQGEKLFF.

This chain links TRBV10-3 with TRBJ2-1; D is ambiguous. Trimming removed 0 bases at V and 8 bases at J, with 11 bases between. The germline gives CDR1 ENHRY, CDR2 SYGVKD. The CDR3 length is 14 residues. CDR3 nucleotide sequence: TGTGCCATCAGTGAGTCGGTCGCATCAGATGAGCAGTTCTTC. The encoded protein is CAISESVASDEQFF.

The rearrangement joins TRBV11-2 to TRBJ1-2; possibly TRBD1 for D (5 bases). Trimming cost V 5 bases and J 8 bases, with 21 bases left between them. Germline V lookup: CDR1 SGHAT, CDR2 FQNNGV. The CDR3 is made up of 15 amino acids. The CDR3 nucleotides read TGTGCCAGCAGCATCATCGGGGCGGATCGTCACGGCTACACCTTC. Its protein is CASSIIGADRHGYTF.

The rearrangement uses TRBV12-3 or TRBV12-4 and TRBJ1-5; D unresolved. Trimming shortened V by 5 bases and J by 7 bases, and 9 bases separated the two germline ends. This CDR3 has 12 amino acids. The CDR3 here is CASSPAPQPQHF. CDR3 coding DNA: TGTGCCAGCAGTCCCGCCCCCCAGCCCCAGCATTTT.

The CDR3 sequence is CASSRIGRSGNTIYF. The CDR3, as DNA: TGTGCCAGCAGCCGAATCGGGCGCTCTGGAAACACCATATATTTT. The gene calls are TRBV14 and TRBJ1-3, with D hard to call. Germline values: CDR1 SGHDN, CDR2 FVKESK. The CDR3 is made up of 15 amino acids. V lost 4 bases, J lost 0 bases, and 10 bases lay in between.

The J gene is TRBJ2-7, the V gene TRBV28, with TRBD1 as a possible D gene (6 bases). The CDR3 spans 21 residues. V was cut by 2 bases and J by 0 bases, with 29 bases left in between. The V gene's germline CDR1 is MDHEN and CDR2 SYDVKM. The CDR3 here is CASSLAFAPSHVRTVSYEQYF. The CDR3 region has the DNA TGTGCCAGCAGTTTAGCCTTTGCCCCTTCCCACGTCCGGACAGTCTCCTACGAGCAGTACTTC.

In this sample, this clone turned up once. The chain recombines TRBV20-1 with TRBJ2-5; D unclear. The germline gives CDR1 DFQATT, CDR2 SNEGSKA (reference sequence). CDR3 length: 11 residues. Trimming stripped 5 bases from V and 1 base from J, with 5 bases between. The CDR3 loop is CSAQFQETQYF. For the CDR3, the DNA is TGCAGTGCTCAGTTCCAAGAGACCCAGTACTTC.

The chain employs TRBV18 and TRBJ2-2, with 7 positions matching TRBD1. Germline V gives CDR1 KGHSH, CDR2 LQKENI. The J segment lost 3 bases and the V segment lost 5 bases, leaving 3 bases of the junction unmatched. This CDR3 is built from 14 residues. In DNA, the CDR3 is TGTGCCAGCTCAGCCGGGACAGACACCGGGGAGCTGTTTTTT. Encoded protein: CASSAGTDTGELFF.

V usage is TRBV6-2 or TRBV6-3 and J usage is TRBJ1-5; 10 bases match TRBD1. Trimming took 1 base from V and 1 from J; bases not matched to a gene: 7. Germline values: CDR1 MNHEY, CDR2 SVGEGT. This CDR3 region has 18 residues. CDR3 DNA sequence: TGTGCCAGCAGTTACTTCCGGGACAGGGGTGGGAGCAATCAGCCCCAGCATTTT. It translates to CASSYFRDRGGSNQPQHF.

The chain is built from TRBV30 and TRBJ1-2, with D tentatively TRBD1 (6 bases). The V gene's germline CDR1 is GTSNPN and CDR2 SVGIG (reference sequence). The CDR3 is made up of 13 amino acids. V was trimmed by 2 bases and J by 8 bases, leaving 15 bases between them. CDR3 sequence reads: CAWSPYREGGYTF. The CDR3, as DNA: TGTGCCTGGAGTCCCTACAGGGAGGGAGGCTACACCTTC.

The rearrangement links TRBV7-2 to TRBJ2-7, with a weak D call TRBD1 (8 bases). Germline V gene data show CDR1 as SGHTA and CDR2 as FQGNSA. The CDR3 contains 19 residues. The V gene lost 1 base and the J gene lost 1 base, with 23 bases spanning the gap. CDR3 nucleotide sequence: TGTGCCAGCAGCTTAGGATGGGGGGAGGGGACAGGAGGTTCCTACGAGCAGTACTTC. It is translated as CASSLGWGEGTGGSYEQYF.

This clone came up once. This chain joins TRBV10-3 and TRBJ2-7; D gene uncertain. This CDR3 has 12 amino acids. Germline V gene data show CDR1 as ENHRY and CDR2 as SYGVKD. V lost 3 bases and J lost 4, with 7 bases in between. The CDR3 region has the DNA TGTGCCATCAGTGAATCTGGGTACGAGCAGTACGTC. It yields the protein CAISESGYEQYV.

Worth noting for this clone: At one end, the junction sequence differs from germline, possibly due to a read error. This chain connects TRBV4-1 to TRBJ1-2, with D possibly being TRBD1 (6 bases). CDR1 and CDR2 from the germline V gene are MGHRA and YSYEKL. The CDR3 extends over 15 amino acids. CDR3 DNA: TGCGCCCGCAGCCGACAGGACTCCTCGGACTATGGCTACACCTTC. This codes for CARSRQDSSDYGYTF.

V gene TRBV6-4 combines with J gene TRBJ2-1, with TRBD2 matching 16 bases. V shed 3 bases, J shed 7 bases, and the junction held 0 bases outside the gene matches. Germline V CDR1 and CDR2: MRHNA, SNTAGT. CDR3 length: 15 residues. The CDR3 nucleotides read TGTGCCAGCAGTGAGGGACTAGCGGGGGGGAATGAGCAGTTCTTC. Protein: CASSEGLAGGNEQFF.

The CDR3 sequence: CASSELTGIPYEQYF. In DNA, the CDR3 is TGTGCCAGCAGTGAACTGACAGGGATCCCCTACGAGCAGTACTTC. V and J are TRBV25-1 and TRBJ2-7; TRBD1 matches 7 bases. CDR3 length equals 15 residues. The V gene's germline CDR1 is MGHDK and CDR2 SYGVNS. With V trimmed by 2 bases and J by 2 bases, 6 bases remained unmatched.

The chain employs TRBV2 and TRBJ1-3; TRBD1 is a possible D gene (5 bases). V lost 3 bases and J 0 bases, leaving 15 bases between the germline ends. CDR3 size: 17 residues. Germline CDR1 is SNHLY and CDR2 is FYNNEI. The CDR3 sequence: CASSDTLGLLSGNTIYF. The CDR3 region has the DNA TGTGCCAGCAGTGATACCCTGGGACTGCTCTCTGGAAACACCATATATTTT. The full variable domain, rest sourced from reference TRBV2 and TRBJ1-3, is EPEVTQTPSHQVTQMGQEVILRCVPISNHLYFYWYRQILGQKVEFLVSFYNNEISEKSEIFDDQFSVERPDGSNFTLKIRSTKLEDSAMYFCASSDTLGLLSGNTIYFGEGSWLTVV.

This chain joins TRBV2 and TRBJ1-5; D not certain. The CDR3 spans 14 residues. The V gene's germline CDR1 is SNHLY and CDR2 FYNNEI. With 6 bases removed from V and 2 bases from J, the gap between germline ends came to 11 bases. DNA for the CDR3: TGTGCCAGCAGCCCTAATAGCGGCAATCAGCCCCAGCATTTT. Residues: CASSPNSGNQPQHF.

This sequence joins TRBV4-3 and TRBJ2-4; 8 bases fit TRBD2. J gave up 6 bases and V 0 bases, and 10 bases lay outside the gene matches. The CDR3 covers 17 residues. Germline V CDR1 and CDR2: LGHNA, YSLEER. The CDR3 loop is CASSQEAFGGDGNIQYF. DNA for the CDR3: TGCGCCAGCAGCCAAGAGGCTTTCGGGGGGGATGGAAACATTCAGTACTTC.

In its sample, this clone was seen a few times. CDR3 DNA: TGCGCCAGCAGCCAAGGCTCCCAAATCTATGGCTACACCTTC. This translates into CASSQGSQIYGYTF. The J gene is TRBJ1-2, the V gene TRBV4-1; D gene ambiguous. The length of the CDR3 is 14 residues. Trimming stripped 1 base from V and 4 bases from J, with 10 bases between. From germline, CDR1 is MGHRA and CDR2 YSYEKL.

The gene calls are TRBV28 and TRBJ1-1; tentative D call: TRBD1 (6 bases). Trimming removed 2 bases from V and 11 bases from J, with 18 bases in between. The CDR3 consists of 14 residues. Germline V gene sequence: CDR1 MDHEN, CDR2 SYDVKM. The CDR3 sequence is CASSLVNIQGAAFF. The CDR3 DNA is TGTGCCAGCAGTTTAGTCAACATACAGGGTGCCGCTTTCTTT.

V and J are TRBV11-2 and TRBJ2-1; tentatively, D is TRBD1 (5 bases). The CDR3 runs to 15 residues. Trimming took 7 bases from V and 0 from J, leaving 13 bases between them. CDR1 SGHAT and CDR2 FQNNGV come from the germline V gene. The CDR3 protein is CASTPQGSSYNEQFF. The CDR3 bases are TGTGCCAGCACACCTCAGGGAAGCTCCTACAATGAGCAGTTCTTC.

The chain couples TRBV19 to TRBJ2-6; 9 bases fit TRBD1. Germline loops: CDR1 LNHDA, CDR2 SQIVND (reference sequence). The CDR3 runs 17 residues. The ends lost 5 bases at V and 2 bases at J; junction bases unmatched: 7. The CDR3 sequence is CASSPWDRAPGANVLTF. The CDR3 DNA is TGTGCCAGTAGTCCCTGGGACAGGGCACCTGGGGCCAACGTCCTGACTTTC.

This chain connects TRBV4-2 to TRBJ2-4, with 7 bases fitting TRBD2. Germline lookup yields CDR1 LGHNA and CDR2 YNFKEQ. V trimming: 1 base; J trimming: 1 base; junction bases outside the gene matches: 10. CDR3 length: 18 amino acids. CDR3 sequence reads: CASSQVTVGGVAKNIQYF. CDR3 in DNA: TGTGCCAGCAGCCAAGTGACGGTGGGGGGGGTGGCCAAAAACATTCAGTACTTC.

V and J are TRBV5-5 and TRBJ2-7, with D possibly matching TRBD1 (5 bases). This CDR3 has 13 residues. V lost 5 bases, J lost 6 bases, and 15 bases lay in between. Germline CDR1 reads SGHKS; CDR2 reads YYEKEE (reference sequence). The CDR3 here is CASRAGSISEQYF. The CDR3 DNA reads as TGTGCCAGCAGAGCAGGGTCAATATCCGAGCAGTACTTC.

A few counts support this clone. The chain is built from TRBV18 and TRBJ1-1; the D is unclear. V was clipped by 2 bases and J by 1 base, with 14 bases between them. The CDR3 has 16 amino acids. Per the germline V gene, CDR1 is KGHSH and CDR2 is LQKENI. DNA for the CDR3: TGTGCCAGCTCACCAATGGTCGGCTCGAAGAACACTGAAGCTTTCTTT. Amino acids: CASSPMVGSKNTEAFF. The complete variable domain, with remaining parts taken from reference TRBV18 and TRBJ1-1, reads NAGVMQNPRHLVRRRGQEARLRCSPMKGHSHVYWYRQLPEEGLKFMVYLQKENIIDESGMPKERFSAEFPKEGPSILRIQQVVRGDSAAYFCASSPMVGSKNTEAFFGQGTRLTVV.

V usage is TRBV28 and J usage is TRBJ1-5; possibly TRBD1 for D (6 bases). CDR1 MDHEN and CDR2 SYDVKM come from the germline V gene. The CDR3 is made up of 15 amino acids. Trimming left V 5 bases short and J 2 bases short, with 13 bases between. CDR3 protein: CASSPTGSGNQPQHF. The CDR3 coding sequence is TGTGCCAGCAGTCCAACAGGGTCCGGCAATCAGCCCCAGCATTTT.

The gene calls are TRBV19 and TRBJ2-3; D unclear. Trimming shortened V by 1 base and J by 0 bases, and 8 bases separated the two germline ends. Germline assignment: CDR1 LNHDA and CDR2 SQIVND (reference sequence). This CDR3 is 15 amino acids long. This CDR3 is CASSIGGMSTDTQYF. In DNA, the CDR3 is TGTGCCAGTAGTATAGGTGGGATGAGCACAGATACGCAGTATTTT.

CDR3 sequence: CASSQDQGTANEKLFF. Written as DNA, the CDR3 is TGTGCCAGCAGCCAAGATCAGGGGACAGCGAATGAAAAACTGTTTTTT. This chain joins TRBV14 and TRBJ1-4; TRBD1 matches 7 bases. Germline CDR1 is SGHDN and CDR2 is FVKESK. This CDR3 contains 16 residues. With 0 bases clipped from V and 5 bases from J, the junction kept 6 bases outside the gene matches. Together with reference TRBV14 and TRBJ1-4, the CDR3 gives the full variable domain: EAGVTQFPSHSVIEKGQTVTLRCDPISGHDNLYWYRRVMGKEIKFLLHFVKESKQDESGMPNNRFLAERTGGTYSTLKVQPAELEDSGVYFCASSQDQGTANEKLFFGSGTQLSVL.